One and the same sample provided the 8 T cell receptor beta chains below, sequenced in a study of blood T cells in healthy people across ages. It was with a sample-barcoded 5' primer and a J-beta primer mix that a second PCR of roughly 6 to 12 cycles was run. Each CDR3 protein is one row after TCRdb ran MiXCR on the 5' RACE reads. The sample carries over 950,000 distinct CDR3 sequences, roughly 50% recorded once. Sequencing used blood. The receptors were gathered from an older woman in good health.

The rearrangement links TRBV20-1 to TRBJ2-1; 9 nucleotides match TRBD2. Germline V gene lookup returns CDR1 DFQATT and CDR2 SNEGSKA (reference sequence). Trimming at V came to 6 bases and at J to 7 bases, leaving 16 bases not matched to a gene. The CDR3 loop spans 16 amino acids. CDR3 nucleotide sequence: TGCAGTGCCGAGGCGGCCCTCGGGCTAGCGGGAAATGAGCAGTTCTTC. Translating it yields CSAEAALGLAGNEQFF.

There are a few counts of this clonotype. The V gene is TRBV11-2, the J gene TRBJ2-5, with no clear D. The length of the CDR3 is 18 residues. V was cut by 2 bases and J by 0 bases, with 19 bases left in between. CDR1 and CDR2 (germline): SGHAT, FQNNGV. The CDR3 loop reads CASSLRIVRFRYQETQYF. Written as DNA, the CDR3 is TGTGCCAGCAGCTTAAGGATCGTAAGGTTTCGGTACCAAGAGACCCAGTACTTC.

The chain is built from TRBV27 and TRBJ2-7; D call uncertain. CDR3 length: 13 residues. CDR1 and CDR2 from the germline V gene are MNHEY and SMNVEV (reference sequence). Trimming removed 6 bases at V and 4 bases at J, with 13 bases between. The CDR3 DNA is TGTGCCAGCAGGAGGAGTATGAATTACGAGCAGTACTTC. It codes for CASRRSMNYEQYF.

The J gene is TRBJ2-1, the V gene TRBV3-1; D not resolved. This CDR3 is built from 14 residues. V lost 1 base to trimming and J lost 3 bases, with 7 bases between them. The germline V gene has CDR1 LGHDT and CDR2 YNNKEL (reference sequence). The CDR3, as DNA: TGTGCCAGCAGCCAAGGTCCACGCTACAATGAGCAGTTCTTC. It codes for CASSQGPRYNEQFF.

This clonotype was counted only a few times. The chain recombines TRBV7-6 with TRBJ2-7; tentative D call: TRBD1 (6 bases). The germline V and J ends were trimmed by 4 bases and 2 bases, with 21 bases remaining between them. The CDR3 loop spans 17 amino acids. CDR1 and CDR2 (germline): SGHVS, FNYEAQ. This CDR3 is CASSSSGWRKGAYEQYF. CDR3 sequence (DNA): TGTGCCAGCAGCTCGTCTGGGTGGCGGAAGGGGGCCTACGAGCAGTACTTC.

The chain joins TRBV29-1 to TRBJ1-2, with 7 bases that match TRBD1. The CDR3 loop spans 14 amino acids. With 1 base clipped from V and 6 bases from J, the junction kept 8 bases outside the gene matches. Germline loops: CDR1 SQVTM, CDR2 ANQGSEA. The chain's CDR3 is CSVEGYRGSNGYTF. CDR3 DNA sequence: TGCAGCGTTGAAGGATACAGGGGCAGTAATGGCTACACCTTC. The full variable domain, rest sourced from reference TRBV29-1 and TRBJ1-2, is SAVISQKPSRDICQRGTSLTIQCQVDSQVTMMFWYRQQPGQSLTLIATANQGSEATYESGFVIDKFPISRPNLTFSTLTVSNMSPEDSSIYLCSVEGYRGSNGYTFGSGTRLTVV.

The V call is TRBV5-1, the J call TRBJ1-1; TRBD1 might be the D (5 bases). Germline V CDR1 and CDR2: SGHRS, YFSETQ. V lost 0 bases to trimming and J lost 0 bases, with 15 bases between them. This CDR3 is 17 amino acids long. CDR3 loop: CASSLVGGSKLNTEAFF. In DNA form, the CDR3 reads TGCGCCAGCAGCTTGGTGGGGGGGTCGAAGTTGAACACTGAAGCTTTCTTT.

The V gene is TRBV5-1, the J gene TRBJ2-5; D possibly uses TRBD1 or TRBD2 (6 bases each). With 5 bases removed from V and 2 bases from J, the gap between germline ends came to 16 bases. CDR3 length equals 15 residues. Germline-derived CDR1 and CDR2 are SGHRS and YFSETQ. The CDR3 protein is CASRWYWGAQETQYF. DNA of the CDR3: TGCGCCAGCAGATGGTACTGGGGGGCACAAGAGACCCAGTACTTC.